Below, 30 T cell receptor beta chains from the same sample are listed, as sequenced in a study of blood T cell repertoires in COVID-19. Sequencing was performed with immunoSEQ multiplex PCR; in TCRdb, only in-frame clones are kept and a portion is missing. The sample shows over 15,000 clones, roughly four fifths of them seen only once. Material: peripheral blood. These receptor sequences come from a human donor in a cohort sampled during active COVID-19.

This chain uses TRBV5-1 with TRBJ1-2; D gene unclear. The CDR3 is made up of 12 amino acids. Germline V gives CDR1 SGHRS, CDR2 YFSETQ. The V end was cut by 0 bases, the J end by 6 bases, with 6 bases between. The CDR3: CASSLDGDGYTF. The CDR3 region has the DNA TGCGCCAGCAGCTTGGACGGGGATGGCTACACCTTC. The full variable domain, in which reference TRBV5-1 and TRBJ1-2 provide the parts outside the CDR3, is KAGVTQTPRYLIKTRGQQVTLSCSPISGHRSVSWYQQTPGQGLQFLFEYFSETQRNKGNFPGRFSGRQFSNSRSEMNVSTLELGDSALYLCASSLDGDGYTFGSGTRLTVV.

The CDR3 region is CASKAEREETQYF. CDR3 nucleotide sequence: TGTGCCAGCAAGGCCGAGCGTGAAGAGACCCAGTACTTC. The chain has TRBV2 and TRBJ2-5; D not certain. Germline loops: CDR1 SNHLY, CDR2 FYNNEI. The length of the CDR3 is 13 residues. Trimming took 7 bases from V and 3 from J, leaving 12 bases between them.

This sequence joins TRBV3-1 (or the pseudogene TRBV3-2) and TRBJ1-1; D remains ambiguous. Germline V lookup: CDR1 LGHDT, CDR2 YNNKEL (reference sequence). This CDR3 region has 14 residues. Trimming took off 1 base at V and 1 base at J, with 7 bases between the two ends. The CDR3 DNA reads as TGTGCCAGCAGCCAAGCGCAGGAGAACACTGAAGCTTTCTTT. Amino acid sequence: CASSQAQENTEAFF.

V gene TRBV10-3 combines with J gene TRBJ2-7, with 8 bases that match TRBD1. CDR1 and CDR2 (germline): ENHRY, SYGVKD. This CDR3 contains 14 residues. Trimming removed 4 bases from V and 4 bases from J; junction bases left unmatched: 6. The CDR3 reads CAISGTGKGYEQYF. DNA for the CDR3: TGTGCCATCAGTGGGACAGGGAAAGGGTACGAGCAGTACTTC.

This chain uses TRBV25-1 with TRBJ2-3; D unresolved. V was clipped by 3 bases and J by 4 bases, with 5 bases between them. Per germline, CDR1 MGHDK and CDR2 SYGVNS. The CDR3 is 12 amino acids. CDR3 sequence reads: CASSDRADTQYF. The CDR3 DNA is TGTGCCAGCAGTGACCGAGCAGATACGCAGTATTTT.

CDR3 in amino acids: CASSAWTSGRNEQFF. DNA of the CDR3: TGTGCCAGCAGCGCCTGGACTAGCGGGAGAAATGAGCAGTTCTTC. The rearrangement links TRBV9 to TRBJ2-1; TRBD2 agrees at 13 bases. Germline CDR1 reads SGDLS; CDR2 reads YYNGEE. This CDR3 spans 15 amino acids. V lost 3 bases, J lost 7 bases, and 4 bases stayed unmatched.

This chain joins TRBV28 and TRBJ2-5; D is undetermined. The CDR3 totals 13 residues. The germline gives CDR1 MDHEN, CDR2 SYDVKM. V was trimmed by 3 bases and J by 5 bases, leaving 10 bases between them. The CDR3 loop reads CASSFGDAETQYF. For the CDR3, the DNA is TGTGCCAGCAGTTTTGGAGACGCGGAGACCCAGTACTTC. Filled out from reference TRBV28 and TRBJ2-5, the complete variable domain reads DVKVTQSSRYLVKRTGEKVFLECVQDMDHENMFWYRQDPGLGLRLIYFSYDVKMKEKGDIPEGYSVSREKKERFSLILESASTNQTSMYLCASSFGDAETQYFGPGTRLLVL.

The chain recombines TRBV24-1 with TRBJ2-5; D not certain. CDR1 and CDR2 from the germline V gene are KGHDR and SFDVKD. Trimming stripped 2 bases from V and 5 bases from J, with 5 bases between. This CDR3 has 12 residues. CDR3 bases: TGTGCCACCAGTGATTGGCGGGAGACCCAGTACTTC. Its translation: CATSDWRETQYF.

This clone has a handful of counts. The rearrangement links TRBV15 to TRBJ1-4; perhaps TRBD1 as D (5 bases). The CDR3 totals 17 residues. Trimming pared 5 bases from V and 8 bases from J, leaving 24 bases between. Germline V lookup: CDR1 LNHNV, CDR2 YYDKDF (reference sequence). The CDR3 DNA sequence: TGTGCCACCAGCCGAGCCCGGGGAGGCCAGGGCGGGGAAAAACTGTTTTTT. This codes for CATSRARGGQGGEKLFF.

The gene calls are TRBV18 and TRBJ2-2, with TRBD2 matching 9 bases. The V gene end was trimmed by 2 bases and the J gene end by 2 bases; junction bases not matched to a gene: 3. The germline gives CDR1 KGHSH, CDR2 LQKENI. This CDR3 region has 16 residues. The CDR3 here is CASSPNSGRNTGELFF. CDR3 bases: TGTGCCAGCTCACCAAATAGCGGGAGAAACACCGGGGAGCTGTTTTTT.

The chain combines TRBV10-3 with TRBJ2-7, with 9 positions matching TRBD1. This CDR3 has 14 residues. V trimming: 4 bases; J trimming: 3 bases; junction bases outside the gene matches: 4. Germline V gene lookup returns CDR1 ENHRY and CDR2 SYGVKD. CDR3 loop: CAISAQGAVYEQYF. DNA of the CDR3: TGTGCCATCAGTGCACAGGGGGCTGTCTACGAGCAGTACTTC.

The chain is built from TRBV27 and TRBJ2-5; 10 bases fit TRBD1. The germline CDR1 and CDR2 sequences are MNHEY and SMNVEV (reference sequence). CDR3 length: 16 amino acids. The V segment lost 6 bases and the J segment 5 bases; nucleotides outside the gene matches: 12. The CDR3 is CASRMGAGTGVETQYF. The CDR3 DNA follows: TGTGCCAGCAGGATGGGCGCCGGGACAGGGGTGGAGACCCAGTACTTC.

The chain recombines TRBV25-1 with TRBJ2-1, with TRBD1 as a possible D gene (5 bases). The CDR3 totals 12 residues. Germline CDR1 reads MGHDK; CDR2 reads SYGVNS. V lost 2 bases to trimming and J lost 6 bases, with 5 bases between them. This CDR3 is CASSEQGNEQFF. In DNA form, the CDR3 reads TGTGCCAGCAGTGAACAGGGCAATGAGCAGTTCTTC.

This rearrangement joins TRBV11-3 to TRBJ2-7, with 16 positions matching TRBD2. Germline V gene data show CDR1 as SGHNT and CDR2 as YENEEA. Trimming took 5 bases from V and 2 from J; bases not matched to a gene: 6. The CDR3 sequence is 17 residues long. For the CDR3, the DNA is TGTGCCAGCAGCCCTACGGGACTAGCGGGAGGGCCCTACGAGCAGTACTTC. It translates to CASSPTGLAGGPYEQYF.

This clone was observed once. The rearrangement uses TRBV11-3 and TRBJ2-1; maybe TRBD2 (6 bases). This CDR3 spans 15 amino acids. V lost 5 bases, J lost 3 bases, and 14 bases lay in between. CDR1 SGHNT and CDR2 YENEEA come from the germline V gene. CDR3 in amino acids: CASSTRPGVYNEQFF. Written as DNA, the CDR3 is TGTGCCAGCAGCACCCGACCGGGGGTCTACAATGAGCAGTTCTTC.

This chain joins TRBV5-1 and TRBJ1-4; TRBD1 aligns across 12 bases. V gave up 3 bases and J gave up 7 bases; unmatched junction bases: 7. Germline V CDR1 and CDR2: SGHRS, YFSETQ. This CDR3 has 16 residues. CDR3 in DNA: TGCGCCAGCAGCTGGGGGACAGGGGGCGCAGGTGAAAAACTGTTTTTT. Its translation: CASSWGTGGAGEKLFF.

This chain connects TRBV6-5 to TRBJ2-3; TRBD1 aligns across 8 bases. Unmatched junction bases numbered 9, after V lost 2 bases and J lost 8 bases. The CDR3 consists of 15 residues. CDR1 and CDR2 (germline): MNHEY, SVGAGI. The CDR3 nucleotides read TGTGCCAGCAGTTACCCCGGACAGGGAAAGGTTACGCAGTATTTT. Amino acid sequence: CASSYPGQGKVTQYF.

CDR3 region: CASSEGSGGQDTQYF. CDR3 coding DNA: TGTGCCAGCAGTGAGGGGTCAGGGGGCCAAGATACGCAGTATTTT. V gene TRBV6-1 combines with J gene TRBJ2-3; 8 bases align to TRBD1. The germline V gene encodes CDR1 MNHNS and CDR2 SASEGT. The CDR3 sequence is 15 residues long. V gave up 3 bases and J gave up 5 bases; unmatched junction bases: 7.

V is TRBV24-1 and J is TRBJ1-1, with 8 bases matching TRBD1. V was pared by 6 bases and J by 4 bases, with 3 bases of the junction left unmatched. Germline assignment: CDR1 KGHDR and CDR2 SFDVKD. CDR3 size: 13 residues. CDR3 in DNA: TGTGCCACCAGTCAGGGGGCGGGCACTGAAGCTTTCTTT. Translation gives CATSQGAGTEAFF.

V and J are TRBV5-1 and TRBJ1-2, with 7 bases identical to TRBD1. Germline values: CDR1 SGHRS, CDR2 YFSETQ. The CDR3 covers 14 residues. Trimming took 4 bases from V and 1 from J; bases not matched to a gene: 4. CDR3 in DNA: TGCGCCAGCAGCAGGGACAGCGGTAACTATGGCTACACCTTC. As protein: CASSRDSGNYGYTF. Filled out from reference TRBV5-1 and TRBJ1-2, the complete variable domain reads KAGVTQTPRYLIKTRGQQVTLSCSPISGHRSVSWYQQTPGQGLQFLFEYFSETQRNKGNFPGRFSGRQFSNSRSEMNVSTLELGDSALYLCASSRDSGNYGYTFGSGTRLTVV.

This chain connects TRBV19 to TRBJ1-1; no firm D call. The CDR3 consists of 13 residues. Germline CDR1 is LNHDA and CDR2 is SQIVND (reference sequence). V was cut by 9 bases and J by 0 bases, with 11 bases left in between. CDR3 region: CASLGILNTEAFF. The CDR3 DNA reads as TGTGCCAGCCTCGGGATATTGAACACTGAAGCTTTCTTT.

The chain is built from TRBV28 and TRBJ2-7; possible D gene TRBD1, 5 bases. This CDR3 is built from 13 residues. Looked up from germline, CDR1 is MDHEN and CDR2 is SYDVKM. V was trimmed by 4 bases and J by 3 bases, leaving 10 bases between them. Here the CDR3 DNA reads TGTGCCAGCAGTTCCCGGACAAACTACGAGCAGTACTTC. Translating gives CASSSRTNYEQYF.

This clone is termed medium-sized (0.01 to 0.1%). The chain recombines TRBV6-4 with TRBJ2-1; unclear D gene. CDR1 is MRHNA and CDR2 is SNTAGT in the germline V gene. The CDR3 covers 13 residues. The V and J ends lost 5 bases and 10 bases respectively, with 15 bases between them. CDR3 in amino acids: CASSPSEAFEQFF. The CDR3 nucleotides read TGTGCCAGCAGTCCCTCGGAAGCGTTCGAGCAGTTCTTC.

J is TRBJ2-7 and V is TRBV4-2, with 11 positions matching TRBD2. V shed 3 bases and J 5 bases; nucleotides not matched to a gene: 9. The germline V gene has CDR1 LGHNA and CDR2 YNFKEQ. The CDR3 consists of 16 residues. The CDR3 loop reads CASSQRRLAGPDEQYF. CDR3 sequence (DNA): TGTGCCAGCAGCCAGAGAAGACTAGCGGGACCCGACGAGCAGTACTTC.

The V and J genes are TRBV5-4 and TRBJ1-2; TRBD1 is a possible D gene (6 bases). The CDR3 is 15 residues long. The ends were cut back, 4 bases at V and 2 bases at J, with 15 bases in the middle. Per germline, CDR1 SGHNT and CDR2 YYREEE (reference sequence). CDR3 sequence reads: CASSKADRANYGYTF. The DNA for the CDR3 is TGTGCCAGCAGCAAGGCGGACAGAGCCAACTATGGCTACACCTTC.

This chain links TRBV5-1 with TRBJ1-1, with D perhaps matching TRBD1 (5 bases). Germline V gene data show CDR1 as SGHRS and CDR2 as YFSETQ. V was pared by 6 bases and J by 0 bases, with 9 bases between. CDR3 length: 13 residues. The CDR3 reads CASTGGLNTEAFF. The DNA of the CDR3 is TGCGCCAGCACGGGGGGTTTGAACACTGAAGCTTTCTTT.

This clone was detected only once. The chain carries TRBV19 and TRBJ2-1; D call uncertain. Deletions cut 3 bases from V and 10 bases from J, with 13 bases between. Germline lookup yields CDR1 LNHDA and CDR2 SQIVND (reference sequence). The CDR3 sequence is 13 residues long. The CDR3 DNA reads TGTGCCAGTAGTATGATTTTATCAGGCGAGCAGTTCTTC. Its translation is CASSMILSGEQFF.

V and J are TRBV5-4 and TRBJ2-1; D possibly corresponds to TRBD1 (5 bases). This CDR3 is 15 amino acids long. Trimming left V 4 bases short and J 1 base short, with 12 bases between. Germline values: CDR1 SGHNT, CDR2 YYREEE (reference sequence). CDR3 nucleotide sequence: TGTGCCAGCAGCCCCAGGGTGGATTCCTACAATGAGCAGTTCTTC. It codes for CASSPRVDSYNEQFF.

This sequence joins TRBV6-4 and TRBJ2-1, with D possibly TRBD1 on 6 matching bases. The V end lost 4 bases, the J end lost 5 bases, and 9 bases lay between the germline ends. Germline loops: CDR1 MRHNA, CDR2 SNTAGT. The CDR3 sequence is 13 residues long. The CDR3 loop is CASSVRDNNEQFF. CDR3 in DNA: TGTGCCAGCAGTGTCCGGGACAACAATGAGCAGTTCTTC.

The genes are TRBV5-8 and TRBJ2-5, with TRBD1 as a possible D gene (7 bases). Germline V gene sequence: CDR1 SGHTS, CDR2 YDEGEE. V was shortened by 3 bases and J by 3 bases, with 18 bases between the two germline ends. There are 16 residues in the CDR3. CDR3 region: CASSSRTGRGKETQYF. The DNA of the CDR3 is TGTGCCAGCAGCTCAAGGACAGGCCGGGGGAAAGAGACCCAGTACTTC.